The clone carrying this T cell receptor beta chain is deemed medium-sized. The sample originates from a study of cytotoxic CD8 clonotypes in ibrutinib-treated CLL. This table comes from immunoSEQ multiplex PCR, and its TCRdb copy is limited to in-frame clones, with some not included. The table has about 60,000 clones, around 55% seen once. The junction had 3 bases not matched to a gene; V was cut back by 3 bases and J by 5 bases. This CDR3 is 15 amino acids long. The germline V gene encodes CDR1 MGHRA and CDR2 YSYEKL. The receptor was isolated from a human donor with chronic lymphocytic leukemia. The chain couples TRBV4-1 to TRBJ2-2; 10 bases are a match to TRBD1. The material sequenced was PBMCs, taken after 24 months of ibrutinib treatment. CDR3 residues: CASSQADRGTGELFF. The CDR3 region has the DNA TGCGCCAGCAGCCAGGCGGACAGGGGGACCGGGGAGCTGTTTTTT.